Each of the 2 T cell receptor beta chains below was sequenced from the same sample in a study of type 1 regulatory T cells. TCRdb re-called the reads through MiXCR, storing one row per CDR3 protein. The sample holds about 60,000 distinct CDR3 sequences, approximately 60% seen once. These receptors have no known antigen. The specimen was cultured non-Tr1 T cells, either the whole culture or a sorted T cell fraction (not recorded which). These receptors all come from a human donor in good health.

This rearrangement joins TRBV18 to TRBJ1-5, with D unresolved. The CDR3 extends over 16 amino acids. The V and J ends lost 1 base and 0 bases respectively, with 10 bases between them. Germline values: CDR1 KGHSH, CDR2 LQKENI. CDR3 nucleotide sequence: TGTGCCAGCTCACCACTCGGTTCCGGTAGCAATCAGCCCCAGCATTTT. Its protein product is CASSPLGSGSNQPQHF.

V is TRBV7-9 and J is TRBJ2-5; 9 nucleotides agree with TRBD1. The length of the CDR3 is 14 residues. Germline trimming cut 4 bases from V and 6 bases from J; bases unmatched to any gene: 6. Germline V gene data show CDR1 as SEHNR and CDR2 as FQNEAQ (reference sequence). CDR3 in amino acids: CASSSSGTGKTQYF. The CDR3 DNA reads TGTGCCAGCAGCTCCTCCGGGACAGGGAAGACCCAGTACTTC.